The clone carrying this TCR beta chain has a count of ten or more. This specimen belongs to a study of early T cells in non-severe SARS-CoV-2 infection. Trimming cost V 0 bases and J 8 bases; bases outside gene matches: 11. CDR3 length: 16 residues. Germline CDR1 is DFQATT and CDR2 is SNEGSKA (reference sequence). TCRdb used MiXCR to reprocess the 5' RACE reads, holding one entry per CDR3 protein. In the table there are 42,000 or so distinct CDR3 sequences, approximately 10% of which are singletons. Sequencing used whole blood. This rearrangement joins TRBV20-1 to TRBJ2-1; 9 nucleotides match TRBD1. This TCR was recovered from an adult who was a healthcare worker with PCR-confirmed SARS-CoV-2 infection or an uninfected control (not recorded which). CDR3 DNA sequence: TGCAGTGCTAGAGATGGGGGACAGGGAAGTTGGGATGAGCAGTTCTTC. This encodes CSARDGGQGSWDEQFF.